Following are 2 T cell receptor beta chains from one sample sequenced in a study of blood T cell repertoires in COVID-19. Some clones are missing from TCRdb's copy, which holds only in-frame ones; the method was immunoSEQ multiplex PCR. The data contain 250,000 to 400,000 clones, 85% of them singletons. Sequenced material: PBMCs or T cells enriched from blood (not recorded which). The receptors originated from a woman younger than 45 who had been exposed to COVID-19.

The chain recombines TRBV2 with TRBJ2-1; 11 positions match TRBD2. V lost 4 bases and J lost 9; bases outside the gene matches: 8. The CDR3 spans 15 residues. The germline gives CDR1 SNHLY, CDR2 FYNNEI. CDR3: CASSVVAGGRSEQFF. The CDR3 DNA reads TGTGCCAGCAGTGTGGTAGCGGGGGGGCGTAGTGAGCAGTTCTTC.

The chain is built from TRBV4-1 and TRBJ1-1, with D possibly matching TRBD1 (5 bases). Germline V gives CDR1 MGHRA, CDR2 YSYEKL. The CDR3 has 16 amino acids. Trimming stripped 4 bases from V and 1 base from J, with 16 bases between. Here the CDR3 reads CASSRDAGMWNTEAFF. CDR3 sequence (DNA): TGCGCCAGCAGCCGGGATGCAGGGATGTGGAACACTGAAGCTTTCTTT.